This T cell receptor (beta chain) is from a study of shared clonotypes between healthy human individuals. This clone was counted a few times. Selected positively for CCR7 and CD45RO-negative, naive CD8 cells excluded terminally differentiated effector memory CD45RA+ cells. The germline gives CDR1 SGHRS, CDR2 YFSETQ. The CDR3 length is 13 residues. Trimming stripped 4 bases from V and 6 bases from J, with 10 bases between. The assay was immunoSEQ multiplex PCR, and TCRdb's table has in-frame clones only and misses some. Of roughly 2.1 million clones listed, approximately 94% were seen once; the top ten hold more than 1.5%.

Source material: naive CD8+ T cells from PBMCs. The chain recombines TRBV5-1 with TRBJ2-2, with D possibly matching TRBD1 (6 bases). The sequence was collected from a man between 18 and 29 years old in good health. Some clones in this sample may be carry-over from other donors' samples. CDR3 coding DNA: TGCGCCAGCAGCGCAGAGGGGGCCGGGGAGCTGTTTTTT. As protein: CASSAEGAGELFF.